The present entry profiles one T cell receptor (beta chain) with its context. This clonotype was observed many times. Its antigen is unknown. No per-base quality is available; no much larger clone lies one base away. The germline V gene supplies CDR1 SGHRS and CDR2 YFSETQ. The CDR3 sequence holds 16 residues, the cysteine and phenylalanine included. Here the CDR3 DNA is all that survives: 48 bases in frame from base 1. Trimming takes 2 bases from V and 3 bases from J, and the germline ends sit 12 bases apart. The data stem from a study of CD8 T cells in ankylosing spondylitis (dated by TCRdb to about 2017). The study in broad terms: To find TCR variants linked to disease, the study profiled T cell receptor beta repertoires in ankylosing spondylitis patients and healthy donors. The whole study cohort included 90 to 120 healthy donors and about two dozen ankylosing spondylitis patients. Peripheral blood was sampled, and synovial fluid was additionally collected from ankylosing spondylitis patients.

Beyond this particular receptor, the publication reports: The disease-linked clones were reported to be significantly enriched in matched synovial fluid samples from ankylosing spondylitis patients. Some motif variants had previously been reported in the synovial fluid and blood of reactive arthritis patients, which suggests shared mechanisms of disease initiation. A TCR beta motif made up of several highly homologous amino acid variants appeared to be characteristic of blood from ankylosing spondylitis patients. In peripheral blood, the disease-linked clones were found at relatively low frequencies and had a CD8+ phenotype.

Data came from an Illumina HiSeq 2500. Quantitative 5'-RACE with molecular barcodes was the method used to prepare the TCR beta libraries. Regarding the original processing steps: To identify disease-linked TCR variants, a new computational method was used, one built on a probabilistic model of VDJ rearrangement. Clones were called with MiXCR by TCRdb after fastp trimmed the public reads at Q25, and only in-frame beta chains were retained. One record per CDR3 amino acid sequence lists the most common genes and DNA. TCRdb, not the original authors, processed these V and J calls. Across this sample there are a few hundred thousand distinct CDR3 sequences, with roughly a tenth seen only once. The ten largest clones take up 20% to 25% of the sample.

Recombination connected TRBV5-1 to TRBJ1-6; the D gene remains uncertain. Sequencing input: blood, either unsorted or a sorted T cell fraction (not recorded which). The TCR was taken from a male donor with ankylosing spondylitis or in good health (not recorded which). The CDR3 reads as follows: CASSFYNSNYNSPLHF. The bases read TGCGCCAGCAGCTTCTACAACAGCAACTATAATTCACCCCTCCACTTT.